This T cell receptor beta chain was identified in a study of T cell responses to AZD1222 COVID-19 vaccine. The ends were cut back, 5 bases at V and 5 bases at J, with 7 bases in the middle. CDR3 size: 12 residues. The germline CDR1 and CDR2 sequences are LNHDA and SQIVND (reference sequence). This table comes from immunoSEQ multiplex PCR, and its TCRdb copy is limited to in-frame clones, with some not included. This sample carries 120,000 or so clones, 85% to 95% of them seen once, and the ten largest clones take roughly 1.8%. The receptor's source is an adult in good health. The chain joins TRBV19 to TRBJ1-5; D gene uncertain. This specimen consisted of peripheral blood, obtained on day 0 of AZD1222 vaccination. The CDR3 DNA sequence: TGTGCCAGTAGTCGCGGTGATCAGCCCCAGCATTTT. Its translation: CASSRGDQPQHF.